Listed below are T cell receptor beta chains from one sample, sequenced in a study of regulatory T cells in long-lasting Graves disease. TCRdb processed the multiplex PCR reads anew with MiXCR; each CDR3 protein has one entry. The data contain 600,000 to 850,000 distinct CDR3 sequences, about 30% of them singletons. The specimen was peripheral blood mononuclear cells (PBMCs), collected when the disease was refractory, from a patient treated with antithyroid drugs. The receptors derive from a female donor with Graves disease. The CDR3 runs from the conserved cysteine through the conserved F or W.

CDR3 protein: CASSLYLGTLDTEAFF
V gene: TRBV28
J gene: TRBJ1-1
CDR3 length: 16

CDR3 protein: CSARDGGAGETQYF
V gene: TRBV20-1
J gene: TRBJ2-5
CDR3 length: 14

CDR3 protein: CASSRLKDTEAFF
V gene: TRBV12-3/TRBV12-4
J gene: TRBJ1-1
CDR3 length: 13

CDR3 protein: CASFRGENTEAFF
V gene: TRBV6-1
J gene: TRBJ1-1
CDR3 length: 13

CDR3 protein: CASILAGNTGELFF
V gene: TRBV6-1
J gene: TRBJ2-2
CDR3 length: 14

CDR3 protein: CASSLVTGGAGGYTF
V gene: TRBV11-2
J gene: TRBJ1-2
CDR3 length: 15

CDR3 protein: CASTMSGTPGELFF
V gene: TRBV7-9
J gene: TRBJ2-2
CDR3 length: 14

CDR3 protein: CASSQVRDRPNTEAFF
V gene: TRBV4-1
J gene: TRBJ1-1
CDR3 length: 16

CDR3 protein: CSARPQGAPVTQPQHF
V gene: TRBV20-1
J gene: TRBJ1-5
CDR3 length: 16

CDR3 protein: CATSRDRVPKYDGYTF
V gene: TRBV15
J gene: TRBJ1-2
CDR3 length: 16

CDR3 protein: CASSHLLNTEAFF
V gene: TRBV9
J gene: TRBJ1-1
CDR3 length: 13

CDR3 protein: CASSLDRASNSPLHF
V gene: TRBV7-2
J gene: TRBJ1-6
CDR3 length: 15

CDR3 protein: CASSQTPGGNSPLHF
V gene: TRBV28
J gene: TRBJ1-6
CDR3 length: 15

CDR3 protein: CASSFWGRRTSGRNSYEQYF
V gene: TRBV7-9
J gene: TRBJ2-7
CDR3 length: 20

CDR3 protein: CASSQPGTQPQHF
V gene: TRBV4-1
J gene: TRBJ1-5
CDR3 length: 13

CDR3 protein: CASSTPLRPGSIMNTEAFF
V gene: TRBV19
J gene: TRBJ1-1
CDR3 length: 19

CDR3 protein: CASYGGYGYTF
V gene: TRBV27
J gene: TRBJ1-2
CDR3 length: 11

CDR3 protein: CASNPSRGNQPQHF
V gene: TRBV6-2/TRBV6-3
J gene: TRBJ1-5
CDR3 length: 14

CDR3 protein: CASSQGRTMFF
V gene: TRBV3-1
J gene: TRBJ1-4
CDR3 length: 11

CDR3 protein: CSASMTGTEAFF
V gene: TRBV20-1
J gene: TRBJ1-1
CDR3 length: 12

CDR3 protein: CASSVRDRSSEQYF
V gene: TRBV5-1
J gene: TRBJ2-7
CDR3 length: 14

CDR3 protein: CASSLGPNQETQYF
V gene: TRBV5-4
J gene: TRBJ2-5
CDR3 length: 14

CDR3 protein: CASSSTAGTLYSNQPQHF
V gene: TRBV7-9
J gene: TRBJ1-5
CDR3 length: 18

CDR3 protein: CASSEDRTTTGELFF
V gene: TRBV19
J gene: TRBJ2-2
CDR3 length: 15

CDR3 protein: CASSTHGGNTEAFF
V gene: TRBV12-3/TRBV12-4
J gene: TRBJ1-1
CDR3 length: 14

CDR3 protein: CASSSKHEQYF
V gene: TRBV13
J gene: TRBJ2-7
CDR3 length: 11

CDR3 protein: CASSVTGGTSNQPQHF
V gene: TRBV28
J gene: TRBJ1-5
CDR3 length: 16

CDR3 protein: CSARGEGRGSEKLFF
V gene: TRBV20-1
J gene: TRBJ1-4
CDR3 length: 15

CDR3 protein: CASSKQGSQPQHF
V gene: TRBV7-2
J gene: TRBJ1-5
CDR3 length: 13

CDR3 protein: CASSLRQALYSNQPQHF
V gene: TRBV5-5
J gene: TRBJ1-5
CDR3 length: 17

CDR3 protein: CASRGRPITEAFF
V gene: TRBV12-3/TRBV12-4
J gene: TRBJ1-1
CDR3 length: 13

CDR3 protein: CASSRGQSSLTEAFF
V gene: TRBV9
J gene: TRBJ1-1
CDR3 length: 15

CDR3 protein: CSAGTGGVLETQYF
V gene: TRBV20-1
J gene: TRBJ2-5
CDR3 length: 14

CDR3 protein: CASSLWAGGGYGYTF
V gene: TRBV27
J gene: TRBJ1-2
CDR3 length: 15

CDR3 protein: CSVGVDGYGYTF
V gene: TRBV29-1
J gene: TRBJ1-2
CDR3 length: 12

CDR3 protein: CASNPGGAVNGYTF
V gene: TRBV10-2
J gene: TRBJ1-2
CDR3 length: 14

CDR3 protein: CASSWDTDGELFF
V gene: TRBV5-5
J gene: TRBJ2-2
CDR3 length: 13

CDR3 protein: CSAGPGQGWDTKAFF
V gene: TRBV20-1
J gene: TRBJ1-1
CDR3 length: 15

CDR3 protein: CASSPRRGRNQPQHF
V gene: TRBV12-3/TRBV12-4
J gene: TRBJ1-5
CDR3 length: 15

CDR3 protein: CASSPPPLQGEAFF
V gene: TRBV7-2
J gene: TRBJ1-1
CDR3 length: 14

CDR3 protein: CASSLGATPTF
V gene: TRBV5-1
J gene: TRBJ1-2
CDR3 length: 11

CDR3 protein: CSVEDSVRGETQYF
V gene: TRBV29-1
J gene: TRBJ2-5
CDR3 length: 14

CDR3 protein: CASSLWSGSTGELFF
V gene: TRBV12-3/TRBV12-4
J gene: TRBJ2-2
CDR3 length: 15

CDR3 protein: CSARKTFSSYEQYF
V gene: TRBV20-1
J gene: TRBJ2-7
CDR3 length: 14

CDR3 protein: CAGSYSGANVLTF
V gene: TRBV28
J gene: TRBJ2-6
CDR3 length: 13

CDR3 protein: CASSLEDAVYGYTF
V gene: TRBV28
J gene: TRBJ1-2
CDR3 length: 14

CDR3 protein: CSARGEGGKLFF
V gene: TRBV20-1
J gene: TRBJ1-4
CDR3 length: 12

CDR3 protein: CASSLWGNVDSPLHF
V gene: TRBV11-2
J gene: TRBJ1-6
CDR3 length: 15

CDR3 protein: CASSMSAGGDQPQHF
V gene: TRBV19
J gene: TRBJ1-5
CDR3 length: 15

CDR3 protein: CASSLVVGQGPPRDGYTF
V gene: TRBV7-6
J gene: TRBJ1-2
CDR3 length: 18

CDR3 protein: CSARARTSGRGETQYF
V gene: TRBV20-1
J gene: TRBJ2-5
CDR3 length: 16

CDR3 protein: CASSLSGTASSEQYF
V gene: TRBV27
J gene: TRBJ2-7
CDR3 length: 15

CDR3 protein: CASNPSRTAANYGYTF
V gene: TRBV7-8
J gene: TRBJ1-2
CDR3 length: 16

CDR3 protein: CASSPDTGLGYTF
V gene: TRBV27
J gene: TRBJ1-2
CDR3 length: 13

CDR3 protein: CAISEGQGANIQYF
V gene: TRBV10-3
J gene: TRBJ2-4
CDR3 length: 14

CDR3 protein: CAWHGDRALNTEAFF
V gene: TRBV27
J gene: TRBJ1-1
CDR3 length: 15

CDR3 protein: CASSYSSGANTGELFF
V gene: TRBV6-2/TRBV6-3
J gene: TRBJ2-2
CDR3 length: 16